A single sample is the source of the 24 T cell receptor beta chains below, sequenced in a study of graft-versus-host responses after intestinal transplantation. Antigens for these TCRs are unknown. TCRdb's copy holds only in-frame clones and misses some; the assay was immunoSEQ multiplex PCR. Here the sample spans approximately 110,000 clones, 85% to 95% being singletons. The sequencing here drew on unstimulated CD8+ T cells sorted from spleen or lymph node cells, taken before transplant. The receptors were sampled from a human donor who was the organ donor for an intestinal transplant.

This clone was counted a single time. The chain carries TRBV27 and TRBJ2-4, with 15 bases that match TRBD2. Germline trimming cut 6 bases from V and 7 bases from J; bases unmatched to any gene: 10. CDR3 length equals 17 residues. Germline V lookup: CDR1 MNHEY, CDR2 SMNVEV (reference sequence). The CDR3 DNA reads as TGTGCCAGCAGCGAAATAGGACTAGCGGGAGGGTCCAACATTCAGTACTTC. As protein: CASSEIGLAGGSNIQYF.

This sequence joins TRBV9 and TRBJ2-2, with TRBD1 identical over 9 bases. Germline trimming cut 4 bases from V and 3 bases from J; bases unmatched to any gene: 7. CDR3 size: 16 residues. The germline gives CDR1 SGDLS, CDR2 YYNGEE. CDR3: CASSSTGGGDTGELFF. CDR3 DNA: TGTGCCAGCAGCTCGACAGGGGGAGGGGACACCGGGGAGCTGTTTTTT.

The chain uses TRBV7-6 and TRBJ2-1; no firm D call. The CDR3 covers 16 residues. Trimming cost V 2 bases and J 3 bases, with 14 bases left between them. Germline V lookup: CDR1 SGHVS, CDR2 FNYEAQ. CDR3 in amino acids: CASSLYLGNYYNEQFF. CDR3 nucleotide sequence: TGTGCCAGCAGCTTATACTTAGGGAACTACTACAATGAGCAGTTCTTC.

This rearrangement joins TRBV19 to TRBJ2-7; 8 bases fit TRBD1. The germline CDR1 and CDR2 sequences are LNHDA and SQIVND (reference sequence). The V segment lost 6 bases and the J segment 6 bases; nucleotides outside the gene matches: 7. The CDR3 runs to 13 residues. In DNA form, the CDR3 reads TGTGCCAGTAGCGACAGGGGAGGCGGCGAGCAGTACTTC. Protein product: CASSDRGGGEQYF.

The chain uses TRBV28 and TRBJ1-2; 8 bases are a match to TRBD1. The ends lost 4 bases at V and 3 bases at J; junction bases unmatched: 10. CDR1 is MDHEN and CDR2 is SYDVKM in the germline V gene. The CDR3 covers 16 residues. Here the CDR3 DNA reads TGTGCCAGCAGTTCTATTCGGGACAGGCAACACTATGGCTACACCTTC. It codes for CASSSIRDRQHYGYTF.

The rearrangement uses TRBV27 and TRBJ2-3; D uncertain. Germline V lookup: CDR1 MNHEY, CDR2 SMNVEV (reference sequence). The V end was cut by 7 bases, the J end by 4 bases, with 18 bases between. The CDR3 runs to 15 residues. CDR3 sequence: CASTPSAHLADTQYF. The CDR3 DNA reads as TGTGCCAGCACTCCATCGGCCCATTTGGCAGATACGCAGTATTTT.

This chain joins TRBV11-3 and TRBJ2-2; unclear D gene. This CDR3 contains 16 residues. CDR1 is SGHNT and CDR2 is YENEEA in the germline V gene. V was trimmed by 0 bases and J by 4 bases, leaving 12 bases between them. CDR3 DNA: TGTGCCAGCAGCTTAGACCCACCTTCGGGCACCGGGGAGCTGTTTTTT. Its translation: CASSLDPPSGTGELFF.

This clone was seen a handful of times. The chain links TRBV19 to TRBJ2-3; D may be TRBD2 (6 bases). The V and J ends lost 7 bases and 4 bases respectively, with 15 bases between them. Germline V lookup: CDR1 LNHDA, CDR2 SQIVND (reference sequence). The CDR3 loop spans 14 amino acids. The CDR3 DNA sequence: TGTGCCAGTATCAGAGTAGGAGGGGCAGATACGCAGTATTTT. Its protein product is CASIRVGGADTQYF.

The chain combines TRBV6-1 with TRBJ1-5; no firm D call. There are 17 residues in the CDR3. The germline gives CDR1 MNHNS, CDR2 SASEGT. Trimming pared 1 base from V and 11 bases from J, leaving 24 bases between. The CDR3 DNA follows: TGTGCCAGCAGTGAAGTCCCCCCACAAGCCGATAATCTAGCCCAGCATTTT. This encodes CASSEVPPQADNLAQHF.

The rearrangement uses TRBV15 and TRBJ2-5; possibly TRBD2 for D (6 bases). V was shortened by 0 bases and J by 3 bases, with 17 bases between the two germline ends. The germline gives CDR1 LNHNV, CDR2 YYDKDF (reference sequence). CDR3 length: 17 amino acids. CDR3 loop: CATSRDSGVGAEETQYF. CDR3 in DNA: TGTGCCACCAGCAGAGATTCGGGGGTAGGGGCCGAAGAGACCCAGTACTTC.

The chain couples TRBV11-2 to TRBJ1-1; 8 bases fit TRBD1. V lost 8 bases to trimming and J lost 1 base; unmatched junction nucleotides: 3. The CDR3 contains 13 residues. Germline V lookup: CDR1 SGHAT, CDR2 FQNNGV. CDR3 sequence (DNA): TGTGCCAGCCAGGGGGCGGGGAACACTGAAGCTTTCTTT. This sequence encodes CASQGAGNTEAFF.

This sequence joins TRBV6-6 and TRBJ1-1, with D perhaps matching TRBD1 (5 bases). The CDR3 is 13 residues long. Trimming shortened V by 2 bases and J by 4 bases, and 8 bases separated the two germline ends. CDR1 MNHNY and CDR2 SVGAGI come from the germline V gene (reference sequence). The CDR3 DNA reads TGTGCCAGCAGTTACGCCGGGGGCACTGAAGCTTTCTTT. Translating it yields CASSYAGGTEAFF.

This CDR3 reads CASSPGLQETQYF. CDR3 DNA: TGCGCCAGCAGCCCTGGCCTCCAAGAGACCCAGTACTTC. V usage is TRBV5-1 and J usage is TRBJ2-5; no clear D gene. Trimming left V 4 bases short and J 1 base short, with 8 bases between. The CDR3 totals 13 residues. CDR1 and CDR2 from the germline V gene are SGHRS and YFSETQ.

The rearrangement uses TRBV7-9 and TRBJ1-1; tentative D call: TRBD1 (5 bases). The germline V gene encodes CDR1 SEHNR and CDR2 FQNEAQ (reference sequence). The CDR3 consists of 13 residues. Trimming left V 7 bases short and J 3 bases short, with 12 bases between. CDR3 nucleotide sequence: TGTGCCAGCACCCGCGGGACGTACACTGAAGCTTTCTTT. The encoded protein is CASTRGTYTEAFF.

This rearrangement joins TRBV19 to TRBJ2-3, with D unclear. V was pared by 7 bases and J by 1 base, with 9 bases between. CDR1 is LNHDA and CDR2 is SQIVND in the germline V gene (reference sequence). The CDR3 spans 13 residues. CDR3 residues: CASTSVGTDTQYF. The DNA of the CDR3 is TGTGCCAGTACCTCAGTGGGCACAGATACGCAGTATTTT.

The V call is TRBV5-6, the J call TRBJ2-7; D not certain. The CDR3 spans 14 residues. Trimming removed 1 base at V and 0 bases at J, with 8 bases between. From germline, CDR1 is SGHDT and CDR2 YYEEEE. The CDR3 reads CASSLRVHSYEQYF. CDR3 in DNA: TGTGCCAGCAGCTTGCGAGTACACTCCTACGAGCAGTACTTC. The full variable domain, with the rest looked up from reference TRBV5-6 and TRBJ2-7, is DAGVTQSPTHLIKTRGQQVTLRCSPKSGHDTVSWYQQALGQGPQFIFQYYEEEERQRGNFPDRFSGHQFPNYSSELNVNALLLGDSALYLCASSLRVHSYEQYFGPGTRLTVT.

This sequence joins TRBV27 and TRBJ2-7; D is perhaps TRBD2 (6 bases). V was trimmed by 5 bases and J by 2 bases, leaving 13 bases between them. The CDR3 runs to 14 residues. Germline V CDR1 and CDR2: MNHEY, SMNVEV (reference sequence). CDR3 loop: CASSPGLGTYEQYF. The CDR3 DNA follows: TGTGCCAGCAGTCCGGGACTGGGAACCTACGAGCAGTACTTC.

In this sample, this clone turned up a few times. The genes are TRBV20-1 and TRBJ2-7; D is uncertain. The CDR3 sequence is 11 residues long. The germline CDR1 and CDR2 sequences are DFQATT and SNEGSKA (reference sequence). Trimming pared 2 bases from V and 2 bases from J, leaving 4 bases between. The CDR3 sequence is CSARQTYEQYF. The CDR3 DNA follows: TGCAGTGCTAGACAAACCTACGAGCAGTACTTC.

The rearrangement joins TRBV30 to TRBJ2-3; D is unclear. CDR1 GTSNPN and CDR2 SVGIG come from the germline V gene (reference sequence). The CDR3 has 14 amino acids. Trimming removed 0 bases from V and 0 bases from J, with 7 bases in between. In nucleotides, the CDR3 is TGTGCCTGGAGTGTGGTGGGCAGCACAGATACGCAGTATTTT. It specifies CAWSVVGSTDTQYF.

The rearrangement uses TRBV7-9 and TRBJ2-2; D is ambiguous. The germline CDR1 and CDR2 sequences are SEHNR and FQNEAQ (reference sequence). V was pared by 4 bases and J by 4 bases, with 19 bases between. CDR3 size: 17 residues. CDR3: CASSSPVGPTPTGELFF. CDR3 DNA sequence: TGTGCCAGCAGCTCCCCGGTGGGCCCTACCCCCACCGGGGAGCTGTTTTTT.

V usage is TRBV4-1 and J usage is TRBJ1-2, with D unresolved. The germline V and J ends were trimmed by 1 base and 8 bases, with 8 bases remaining between them. The CDR3 covers 12 residues. Germline V CDR1 and CDR2: MGHRA, YSYEKL. The CDR3 nucleotides are TGCGCCAGCAGCCAAGGTACTGGGGGCTACACCTTC. It yields the protein CASSQGTGGYTF.

The chain couples TRBV7-9 to TRBJ1-4; tentative D call: TRBD1 (5 bases). This CDR3 spans 14 amino acids. Germline V lookup: CDR1 SEHNR, CDR2 FQNEAQ (reference sequence). Trimming removed 5 bases at V and 4 bases at J, with 11 bases between. CDR3 coding DNA: TGTGCCAGCAGCCGGACGGGGGGTAATGAAAAACTGTTTTTT. It codes for CASSRTGGNEKLFF.

V usage is TRBV27 and J usage is TRBJ2-3; D is undetermined. The germline V and J ends were trimmed by 4 bases and 0 bases, with 5 bases remaining between them. Germline CDR1 reads MNHEY; CDR2 reads SMNVEV (reference sequence). The CDR3 totals 13 residues. The CDR3 loop reads CASSSSSTDTQYF. CDR3 nucleotides: TGTGCCAGCAGTTCCTCTAGCACAGATACGCAGTATTTT.

The V call is TRBV27, the J call TRBJ1-1; D gene unclear. CDR1 is MNHEY, CDR2 SMNVEV, per germline (reference sequence). Trimming shortened V by 9 bases and J by 4 bases, and 9 bases separated the two germline ends. The CDR3 covers 11 residues. Here the CDR3 DNA reads TGTGCCAGTCGATTAGGCACTGAAGCTTTCTTT. Translation: CASRLGTEAFF.